These 5 T cell receptor beta chains originate from one sample sequenced in a study of blood T cells in healthy people across ages. PCR was performed a second time for roughly 7 to 11 cycles using a sample-barcoded 5' primer and a J-beta primer mix. TCRdb independently ran MiXCR on the 5' RACE reads; one entry per CDR3 protein. The sample yields about 900,000 distinct CDR3 sequences, 62% seen once. Source material: blood. These receptors all come from a man between 25 and 39 years old in good health.

V is TRBV5-5 and J is TRBJ1-2; a weak D match, TRBD1 (6 bases). This CDR3 is 11 amino acids long. Germline CDR1 reads SGHKS; CDR2 reads YYEKEE (reference sequence). The germline V and J ends were trimmed by 9 bases and 4 bases, with 10 bases remaining between them. This CDR3 reads CATWTVYGYTF. CDR3 nucleotides: TGTGCCACCTGGACAGTCTATGGCTACACCTTC.

This clonotype was recorded only once. The genes are TRBV6-5 and TRBJ2-1, with TRBD1 matching over 7 bases. This CDR3 has 15 residues. After removal of 2 bases from V and 10 bases from J, the junction contained 11 bases not matched to a gene. In germline, CDR1 is MNHEY, CDR2 SVGAGI. The CDR3 reads CASSYGDSGGGEQFF. CDR3 sequence (DNA): TGTGCCAGCAGTTACGGGGACAGTGGGGGTGGGGAGCAGTTCTTC.

The rearrangement links TRBV29-1 to TRBJ1-2; D not resolved. The germline gives CDR1 SQVTM, CDR2 ANQGSEA. Trimming took 0 bases from V and 5 from J, leaving 16 bases between them. The CDR3 runs 15 residues. CDR3 sequence: CSVEEIIFGLYGYTF. The DNA for the CDR3 is TGCAGCGTTGAAGAAATAATCTTTGGACTGTATGGCTACACCTTC.

This clonotype has a handful of counts. The chain uses TRBV5-4 and TRBJ2-4, with D perhaps matching TRBD1 or TRBD2 (5 bases each). The better agreement between TRBJ2-7 and the DNA end casts doubt on the J call. Germline-derived CDR1 and CDR2 are SGHNT and YYREEE (reference sequence). The length of the CDR3 is 15 residues. The CDR3 loop is CASSLGTGSPYEQYF. CDR3 sequence (DNA): TGTGCCAGCAGCTTAGGGACGGGTTCCCCCTACGAGCAGTACTTC.

The chain uses TRBV3-1 and TRBJ2-2, with 7 bases that match TRBD2. Trimming took 5 bases from V and 4 from J; bases not matched to a gene: 7. The germline CDR1 and CDR2 sequences are LGHDT and YNNKEL (reference sequence). The length of the CDR3 is 15 residues. The DNA of the CDR3 is TGTGCCAGCAGCACAAGCGGGGAGATCACCGGGGAGCTGTTTTTT. This codes for CASSTSGEITGELFF.